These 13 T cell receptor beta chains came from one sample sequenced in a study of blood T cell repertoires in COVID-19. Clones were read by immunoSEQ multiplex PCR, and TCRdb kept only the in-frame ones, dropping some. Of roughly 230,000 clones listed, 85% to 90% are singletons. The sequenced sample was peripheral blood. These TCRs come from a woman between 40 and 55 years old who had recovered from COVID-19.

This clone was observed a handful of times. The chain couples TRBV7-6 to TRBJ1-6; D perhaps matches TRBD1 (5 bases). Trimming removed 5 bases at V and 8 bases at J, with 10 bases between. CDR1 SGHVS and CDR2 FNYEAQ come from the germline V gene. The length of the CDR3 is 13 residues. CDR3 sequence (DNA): TGTGCCAGCAGCCCGGACAACTATTCACCCCTCCACTTT. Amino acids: CASSPDNYSPLHF.

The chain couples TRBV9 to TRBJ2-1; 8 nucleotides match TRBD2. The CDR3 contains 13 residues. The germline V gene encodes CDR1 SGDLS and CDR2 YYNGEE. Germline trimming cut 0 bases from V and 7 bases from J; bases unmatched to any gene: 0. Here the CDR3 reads CASSVASGNEQFF. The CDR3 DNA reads TGTGCCAGCAGCGTAGCTAGCGGGAATGAGCAGTTCTTC.

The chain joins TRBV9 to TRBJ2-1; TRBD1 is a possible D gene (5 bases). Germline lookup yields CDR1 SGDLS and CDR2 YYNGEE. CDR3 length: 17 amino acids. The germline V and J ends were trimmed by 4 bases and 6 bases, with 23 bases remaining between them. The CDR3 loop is CASSSSGNFLLSNEQFF. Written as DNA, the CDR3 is TGTGCCAGCAGCTCATCAGGGAATTTCCTTTTAAGCAATGAGCAGTTCTTC.

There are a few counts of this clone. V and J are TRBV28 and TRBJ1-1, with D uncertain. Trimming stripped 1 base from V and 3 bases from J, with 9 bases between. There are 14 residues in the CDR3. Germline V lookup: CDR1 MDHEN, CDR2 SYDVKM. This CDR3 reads CASSLFGEYTEAFF. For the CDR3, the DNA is TGTGCCAGCAGTTTATTCGGAGAGTACACTGAAGCTTTCTTT.

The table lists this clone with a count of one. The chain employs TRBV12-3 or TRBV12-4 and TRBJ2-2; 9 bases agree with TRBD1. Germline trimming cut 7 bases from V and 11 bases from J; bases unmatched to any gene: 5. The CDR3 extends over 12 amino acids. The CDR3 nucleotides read TGTGCCAGCACCCCGGACAGGGGTGAGCTGTTTTTT. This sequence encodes CASTPDRGELFF.

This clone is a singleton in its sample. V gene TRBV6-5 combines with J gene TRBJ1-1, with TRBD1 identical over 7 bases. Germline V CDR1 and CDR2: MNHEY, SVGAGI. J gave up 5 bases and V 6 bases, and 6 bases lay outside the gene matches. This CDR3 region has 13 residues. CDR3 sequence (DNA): TGTGCCAGCAGCCCGACAGGGTTGACTGAAGCTTTCTTT. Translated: CASSPTGLTEAFF.

CDR3 coding DNA: TGTGCCAGCAGCAAACTGGGACTTCCCCTGAACGGGGAGCTGTTTTTT. It translates to CASSKLGLPLNGELFF. This rearrangement joins TRBV7-2 to TRBJ2-2; D perhaps matches TRBD2 (6 bases). V was cut by 5 bases and J by 7 bases, with 20 bases left in between. The germline V gene has CDR1 SGHTA and CDR2 FQGNSA. The CDR3 covers 16 residues.

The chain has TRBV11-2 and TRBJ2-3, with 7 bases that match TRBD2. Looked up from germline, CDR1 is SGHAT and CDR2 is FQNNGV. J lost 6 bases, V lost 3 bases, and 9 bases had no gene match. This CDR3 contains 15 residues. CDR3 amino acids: CASSFGRGYRDTQYF. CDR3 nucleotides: TGTGCCAGCAGCTTCGGGCGGGGGTATCGGGATACGCAGTATTTT.

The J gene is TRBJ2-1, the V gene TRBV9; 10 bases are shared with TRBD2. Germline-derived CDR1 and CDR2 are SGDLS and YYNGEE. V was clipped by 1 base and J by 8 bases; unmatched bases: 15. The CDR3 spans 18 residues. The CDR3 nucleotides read TGTGCCAGCAGCGTACCCCTCTTAGGAAGCGGGGGGGCTGATGAGCAGTTCTTC. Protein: CASSVPLLGSGGADEQFF.

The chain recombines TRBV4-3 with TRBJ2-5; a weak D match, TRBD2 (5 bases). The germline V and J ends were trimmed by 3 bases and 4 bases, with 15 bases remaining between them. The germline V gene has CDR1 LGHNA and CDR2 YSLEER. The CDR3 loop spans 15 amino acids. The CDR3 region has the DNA TGCGCCAGCAGCCAGTGGCGAGGGCCCACAGAGACCCAGTACTTC. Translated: CASSQWRGPTETQYF.

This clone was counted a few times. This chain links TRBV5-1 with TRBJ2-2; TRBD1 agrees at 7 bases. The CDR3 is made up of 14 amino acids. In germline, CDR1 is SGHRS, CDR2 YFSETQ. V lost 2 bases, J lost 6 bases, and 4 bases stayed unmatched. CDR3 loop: CASSLGGSSGELFF. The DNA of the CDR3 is TGCGCCAGCAGCTTAGGGGGCAGTTCCGGGGAGCTGTTTTTT.

CDR3 region: CASSQEQRGNEQFF. CDR3 coding DNA: TGCGCCAGCAGCCAAGAGCAGCGGGGGAATGAGCAGTTCTTC. The chain is built from TRBV4-3 and TRBJ2-1; 8 nucleotides line up with TRBD2. V lost 0 bases, J lost 7 bases, and 2 bases stayed unmatched. The CDR3 sequence is 14 residues long. The germline V gene encodes CDR1 LGHNA and CDR2 YSLEER.

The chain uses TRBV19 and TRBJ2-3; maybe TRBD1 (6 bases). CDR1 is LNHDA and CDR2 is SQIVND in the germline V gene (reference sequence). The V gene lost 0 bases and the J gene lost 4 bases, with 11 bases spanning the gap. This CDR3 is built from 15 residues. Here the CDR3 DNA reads TGTGCCAGTAGTATAGAACAGGGAAATGCAGATACGCAGTATTTT. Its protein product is CASSIEQGNADTQYF. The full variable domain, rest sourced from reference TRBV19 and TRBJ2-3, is DGGITQSPKYLFRKEGQNVTLSCEQNLNHDAMYWYRQDPGQGLRLIYYSQIVNDFQKGDIAEGYSVSREKKESFPLTVTSAQKNPTAFYLCASSIEQGNADTQYFGPGTRLTVL.